The T cell receptor beta chain described here comes from a study of ipilimumab plus nivolumab after autologous stem cell transplantation. Study overall: Patients received a median of about 5 ipilimumab and roughly eight nivolumab doses. The myeloma group: high-risk transplant-naive, or relapse within 3 years after first autologous transplant.

The germline V gene has CDR1 MNHNS and CDR2 SASEGT. The V end lost 2 bases, the J end lost 2 bases, and 9 bases lay between the germline ends. The CDR3 runs 15 residues. TCRdb's table, derived via immunoSEQ multiplex PCR, lists solely in-frame clones and lacks some. The table includes tens of thousands of clones, 88% detected once. Through week 26, nivolumab 3 mg/kg IV was given weeks 1, 4, 7, 10, then biweekly. Findings of the study overall: Authors suggest TCR repertoire, Treg phenotype and gut microbiota support further study.

Regarding this clone: The antigen remains undetermined.

This clonotype originated in a male donor with multiple myeloma. V is TRBV6-1 and J is TRBJ2-2; a possible D gene is TRBD1 (6 bases). Sequenced here: PBMCs, sampled in a trial of ipilimumab plus nivolumab as post-transplant consolidation. The CDR3: CASSEWTENTGELFF. DNA for the CDR3: TGTGCCAGCAGTGAATGGACAGAAAACACCGGGGAGCTGTTTTTT.